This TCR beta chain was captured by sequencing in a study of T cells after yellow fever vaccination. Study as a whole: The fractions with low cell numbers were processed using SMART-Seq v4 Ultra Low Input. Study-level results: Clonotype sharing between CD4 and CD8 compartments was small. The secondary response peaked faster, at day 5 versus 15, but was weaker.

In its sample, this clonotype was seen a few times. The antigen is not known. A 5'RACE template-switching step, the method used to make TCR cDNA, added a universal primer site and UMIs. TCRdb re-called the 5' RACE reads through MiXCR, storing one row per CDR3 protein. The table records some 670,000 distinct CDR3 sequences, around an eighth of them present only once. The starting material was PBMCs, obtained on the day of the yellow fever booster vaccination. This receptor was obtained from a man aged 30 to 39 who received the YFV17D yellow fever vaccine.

The CDR3 region is CASEEGTWDEKLFF. CDR3 nucleotides: TGTGCCAGCGAGGAGGGAACATGGGATGAAAAACTGTTTTTT. V and J are TRBV7-2 and TRBJ1-4; D is unresolved. The germline gives CDR1 SGHTA, CDR2 FQGNSA. CDR3 length: 14 amino acids. V lost 8 bases, J lost 6 bases, and 16 bases lay in between.